The 6 T cell receptor beta chains below all came from one sample that was sequenced in a study of shared clonotypes between healthy human individuals. Generated by immunoSEQ multiplex PCR, the TCRdb table keeps only in-frame clones and is missing some. Among some 2,500,000 clones listed, 85% to 95% were seen once. The sample comprised naive CD4+ T cells from PBMCs. Subset reported: CD45RA+ positively selected. The receptors derive from a man younger than 35 in good health. Some clones in this sample may be carry-over from other donors' samples.

The chain has TRBV5-1 and TRBJ2-5; D perhaps matches TRBD2 (5 bases). V dropped 2 bases and J dropped 1 base, with 9 bases sitting between them. The CDR3 is made up of 14 amino acids. The germline V gene encodes CDR1 SGHRS and CDR2 YFSETQ. The CDR3 DNA follows: TGCGCCAGCAGCTTCAGTGCGGGCCAAGAGACCCAGTACTTC. Residues: CASSFSAGQETQYF.

The genes are TRBV11-3 and TRBJ1-4, with D possibly matching TRBD1 (5 bases). Deletions cut 3 bases from V and 8 bases from J, with 25 bases between. This CDR3 has 18 residues. The germline V gene has CDR1 SGHNT and CDR2 YENEEA. The CDR3 here is CASSFRLGSGRGKEKLFF. In nucleotides, the CDR3 is TGTGCCAGCAGCTTTAGATTGGGATCGGGAAGGGGTAAGGAAAAACTGTTTTTT.

Remarks on this clone: A much larger clone differs from this one at a single base, so this may be a read error. Other nucleotide sequences from this sample produce the same CDR3. This chain links TRBV4-1 with TRBJ1-3; weak D call: TRBD1 (5 bases). With 3 bases removed from V and 4 bases from J, the gap between germline ends came to 16 bases. CDR3 length equals 16 residues. Germline V gene data show CDR1 as MGHRA and CDR2 as YSYEKL. Here the CDR3 reads CASSHNSGTSGNTIYF. In DNA, the CDR3 is TGCGCCAGCAGCCATAACTCAGGGACCTCAGGAAACACCATATATTTT.

On this clone itself: Other DNA sequences from this sample encode an identical CDR3 as well. The chain joins TRBV18 to TRBJ1-5; D gene ambiguous. Germline loops: CDR1 KGHSH, CDR2 LQKENI. The CDR3 runs to 15 residues. The germline V and J ends were trimmed by 4 bases and 5 bases, with 15 bases remaining between them. The CDR3 DNA is TGTGCCAGCTCACAGCGTACGGGGAGTGATCAGCCCCAGCATTTT. Its protein product is CASSQRTGSDQPQHF.

This CDR3 is CASSVLTGPYGYTF. Here the CDR3 DNA reads TGTGCCAGCAGCGTACTGACAGGGCCCTATGGCTACACCTTC. The rearrangement joins TRBV9 to TRBJ1-2; 7 bases match TRBD1. From germline, CDR1 is SGDLS and CDR2 YYNGEE. With 1 base clipped from V and 4 bases from J, the junction kept 4 bases outside the gene matches. The CDR3 has 14 amino acids.

Concerning this clone itself: Other DNA sequences in this specimen translate into the identical CDR3. The chain combines TRBV11-2 with TRBJ1-5; D remains unclear. Trimming removed 0 bases at V and 5 bases at J, with 5 bases between. CDR1 SGHAT and CDR2 FQNNGV come from the germline V gene. The CDR3 covers 13 residues. DNA for the CDR3: TGTGCCAGCAGCTTAGAGGGTGATCAGCCCCAGCATTTT. This gives the protein CASSLEGDQPQHF.